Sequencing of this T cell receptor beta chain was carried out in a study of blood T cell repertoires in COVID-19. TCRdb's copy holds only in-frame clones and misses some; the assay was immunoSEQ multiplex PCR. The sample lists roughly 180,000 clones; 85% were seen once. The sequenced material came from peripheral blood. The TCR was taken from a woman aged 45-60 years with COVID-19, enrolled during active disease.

CDR3 loop: CAITRDNSYEQYF. Here the CDR3 DNA reads TGTGCCATCACTCGTGACAACTCCTACGAGCAGTACTTC. V is TRBV10-3 and J is TRBJ2-7; D not resolved. The CDR3 is 13 amino acids. V lost 7 bases to trimming and J lost 0 bases, with 10 bases between them. Germline V gives CDR1 ENHRY, CDR2 SYGVKD.